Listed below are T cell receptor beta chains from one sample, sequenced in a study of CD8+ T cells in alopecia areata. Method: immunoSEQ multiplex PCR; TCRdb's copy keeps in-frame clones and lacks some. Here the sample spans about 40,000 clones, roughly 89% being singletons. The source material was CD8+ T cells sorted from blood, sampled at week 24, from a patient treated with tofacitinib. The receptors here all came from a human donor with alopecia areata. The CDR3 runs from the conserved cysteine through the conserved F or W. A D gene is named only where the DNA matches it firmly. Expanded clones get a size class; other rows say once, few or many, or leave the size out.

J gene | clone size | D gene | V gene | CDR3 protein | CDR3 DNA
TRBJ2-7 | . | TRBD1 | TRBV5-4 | CASSLSNRGPGEQYF | TGTGCCAGCAGCCTGTCTAACAGGGGGCCGGGCGAGCAGTACTTC
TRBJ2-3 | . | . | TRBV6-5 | CASSYFPPTTDTQYF | TGTGCCAGCAGTTACTTCCCTCCCACCACAGATACGCAGTATTTT
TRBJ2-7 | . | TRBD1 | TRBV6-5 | CASRNRGPYEQYF | TGTGCCAGCCGAAACAGGGGACCTTACGAGCAGTACTTC
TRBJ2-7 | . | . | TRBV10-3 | CAISPKYEQYF | TGTGCCATCAGCCCCAAGTACGAGCAGTACTTC
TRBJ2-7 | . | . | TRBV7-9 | CASSLGGTGHEQYF | TGTGCCAGCAGCTTGGGGGGGACAGGACACGAGCAGTACTTC
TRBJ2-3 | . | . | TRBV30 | CAWSHSQYTDTQYF | TGTGCCTGGAGTCATTCACAGTACACAGATACGCAGTATTTT
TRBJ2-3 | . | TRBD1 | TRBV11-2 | CASSAQYGQGRDDTQYF | TGTGCCAGCAGCGCCCAATACGGACAGGGTAGGGATGATACGCAGTATTTT
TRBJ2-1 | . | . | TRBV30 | CAWSLTDANEQFF | TGTGCCTGGAGTCTGACCGACGCCAATGAGCAGTTCTTC
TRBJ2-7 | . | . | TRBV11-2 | CASSLNIEQYF | TGTGCCAGCAGCCTAAATATCGAGCAGTACTTC
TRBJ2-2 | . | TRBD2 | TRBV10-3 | CATGTSGGLYTGELFF | TGTGCCACCGGGACTAGCGGGGGACTTTACACCGGGGAGCTGTTTTTT
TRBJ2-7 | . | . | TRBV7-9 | CASSFEDLYEQYF | TGTGCCAGCAGCTTTGAGGACCTCTACGAGCAGTACTTC
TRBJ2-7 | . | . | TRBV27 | CASSLSDAIYEQYF | TGTGCCAGCAGTCTCTCCGACGCGATTTACGAGCAGTACTTC
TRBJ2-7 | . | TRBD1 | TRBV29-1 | CSFSKGGPPYEQYF | TGCAGTTTTTCAAAAGGGGGCCCCCCCTACGAGCAGTACTTC
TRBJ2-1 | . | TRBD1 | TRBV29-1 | CSVCLGGEGSSYNEQFF | TGCAGCGTTTGTCTAGGGGGCGAGGGTAGCTCCTACAATGAGCAGTTCTTC
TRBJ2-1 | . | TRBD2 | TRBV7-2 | CASNLGLADNEQFF | TGTGCCAGCAATCTCGGACTAGCGGACAATGAGCAGTTCTTC
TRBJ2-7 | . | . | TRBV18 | CASSPLQGKQYEQYF | TGTGCCAGCTCACCATTGCAGGGAAAGCAGTACGAGCAGTACTTC
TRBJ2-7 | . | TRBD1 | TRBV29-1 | CSVGQGEYEQYF | TGCAGCGTGGGACAGGGGGAGTACGAGCAGTACTTC
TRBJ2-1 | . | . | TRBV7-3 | CASSLTSGKYNEQFF | TGTGCCAGCAGCTTAACGTCCGGGAAGTACAATGAGCAGTTCTTC
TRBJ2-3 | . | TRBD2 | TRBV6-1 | CASSDVGGGAGDTQYF | TGTGCCAGCAGTGATGTAGGCGGGGGGGCCGGGGATACGCAGTATTTT
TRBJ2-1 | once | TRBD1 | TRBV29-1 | CSVEPRDRDNEQFF | TGCAGCGTTGAACCCCGGGACAGGGACAATGAGCAGTTCTTC
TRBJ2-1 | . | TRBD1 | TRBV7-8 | CASSLGGTGSDNEQFF | TGTGCCAGCAGCTTAGGGGGGACAGGGTCCGACAATGAGCAGTTCTTC
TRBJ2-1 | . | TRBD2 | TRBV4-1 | CASSQERGPNEQFF | TGCGCCAGCAGCCAGGAGCGGGGGCCAAATGAGCAGTTCTTC
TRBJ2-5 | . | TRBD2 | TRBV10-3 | CAISEGTSNNRETQYF | TGTGCCATCAGTGAGGGGACTAGTAATAACCGGGAGACCCAGTACTTC
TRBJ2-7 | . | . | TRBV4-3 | CASSQDLGTSWGESSYEQYF | TGCGCCAGCAGCCAAGACCTCGGGACATCCTGGGGAGAGAGCTCCTACGAGCAGTACTTC
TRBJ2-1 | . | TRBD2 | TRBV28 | CASSLFAGGEQFF | TGTGCCAGCAGTTTATTCGCGGGGGGGGAGCAGTTCTTC
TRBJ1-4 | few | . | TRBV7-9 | CASSLVGAVGEKLFF | TGTGCCAGCAGCTTAGTGGGCGCAGTAGGTGAAAAACTGTTTTTT
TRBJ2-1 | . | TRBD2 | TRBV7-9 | CASAQAGSSYNEQFF | TGTGCCAGCGCCCAAGCGGGGAGCTCCTACAATGAGCAGTTCTTC
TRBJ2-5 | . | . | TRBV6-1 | CANQESNGGGETQYF | TGTGCCAACCAAGAGTCCAACGGAGGAGGTGAGACCCAGTACTTC
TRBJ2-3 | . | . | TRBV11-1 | CASEGLQDTQYF | TGTGCCAGCGAGGGTCTACAAGATACGCAGTATTTT
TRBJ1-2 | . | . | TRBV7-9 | CASSLGRQPNYGYTF | TGTGCCAGCAGCTTAGGGCGGCAGCCTAACTATGGCTACACCTTC
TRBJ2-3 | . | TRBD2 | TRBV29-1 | CSGGTSGGASDTQYF | TGCAGCGGTGGGACTAGCGGGGGGGCCTCGGATACGCAGTATTTT
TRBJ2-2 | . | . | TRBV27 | CASSFPLRGDNTGELFF | TGTGCCAGCAGTTTCCCTCTCAGGGGAGATAACACCGGGGAGCTGTTTTTT
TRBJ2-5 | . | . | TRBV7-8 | CASSSEETQYF | TGTGCCAGCAGCTCTGAAGAGACCCAGTACTTC
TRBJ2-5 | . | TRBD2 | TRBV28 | CASSKASGGQETQYF | TGTGCCAGCAGTAAGGCTAGCGGGGGGCAAGAGACCCAGTACTTC
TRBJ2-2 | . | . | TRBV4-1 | CTSNSLTAENTGELFF | TGCACCAGCAATTCGCTGACGGCAGAGAACACCGGGGAGCTGTTTTTT
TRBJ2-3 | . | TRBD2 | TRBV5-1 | CASSSFGTSGSTDTQYF | TGCGCCAGCAGCTCCTTCGGGACTAGCGGTAGCACAGATACGCAGTATTTT
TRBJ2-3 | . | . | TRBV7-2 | CASSLALVGTDTQYF | TGTGCCAGCAGCTTAGCCCTGGTCGGTACAGATACGCAGTATTTT